The 21 T cell receptor beta chains reported below all come from one sample, sequenced in a study of long-term antiretroviral therapy in people with HIV. The immunoSEQ assay was v3.0, run at survey level. The method was immunoSEQ multiplex PCR; TCRdb's version includes in-frame clones alone and lacks a portion of them. The table has 15,000 to 20,000 clones, about 86% seen once. Sequenced material: unsorted PBMCs, taken 0.1 years after starting antiretroviral therapy. The receptors come from a man between 18 and 35 years old with HIV.

This clone was counted only a few times. This chain joins TRBV6-1 and TRBJ1-1; D is uncertain. The V end lost 3 bases, the J end lost 5 bases, and 10 bases lay between the germline ends. This CDR3 is 13 amino acids long. CDR1 is MNHNS and CDR2 is SASEGT in the germline V gene. The CDR3 bases are TGTGCCAGCAGTGAGACAATGGCGACTGAAGCTTTCTTT. Its protein product is CASSETMATEAFF.

The gene calls are TRBV6-5 and TRBJ1-4; possible D gene TRBD1, 5 bases. This CDR3 is built from 15 residues. The ends were cut back, 0 bases at V and 7 bases at J, with 12 bases in the middle. Germline V CDR1 and CDR2: MNHEY, SVGAGI. In DNA form, the CDR3 reads TGTGCCAGCAGTTACTCTCGGGGGGTGGGTGAAAAACTGTTTTTT. Its translation: CASSYSRGVGEKLFF.

The rearrangement links TRBV14 to TRBJ2-5; 7 positions match TRBD2. V was pared by 1 base and J by 4 bases, with 12 bases of the junction left unmatched. The CDR3 is 17 residues long. CDR1 is SGHDN, CDR2 FVKESK, per germline. CDR3 region: CASSQGLAGDARETQYF. CDR3 bases: TGTGCCAGCAGCCAAGGGCTGGCGGGGGATGCGAGAGAGACCCAGTACTTC.

The rearrangement links TRBV5-1 to TRBJ2-7; D remains unclear. Germline V lookup: CDR1 SGHRS, CDR2 YFSETQ. The CDR3 consists of 14 residues. V was trimmed by 1 base and J by 4 bases, leaving 12 bases between them. The CDR3 DNA sequence: TGCGCCAGCAGCTTGAGTTTGAGTCGATACGAGCAGTACTTC. It is translated as CASSLSLSRYEQYF.

The rearrangement links TRBV6-1 to TRBJ2-7; a possible D gene is TRBD1 (5 bases). Trimming removed 6 bases at V and 0 bases at J, with 15 bases between. This CDR3 is built from 15 residues. Germline V gene sequence: CDR1 MNHNS, CDR2 SASEGT. The CDR3 DNA follows: TGTGCCAGCAGGTTGGACATCCTACTCTCCTACGAGCAGTACTTC. Translation: CASRLDILLSYEQYF.

The genes are TRBV5-1 and TRBJ1-2, with a possible D match to TRBD1 (5 bases). Germline V gives CDR1 SGHRS, CDR2 YFSETQ. This CDR3 comprises 14 residues. Trimming stripped 0 bases from V and 6 bases from J, with 12 bases between. The DNA of the CDR3 is TGCGCCAGCAGCTTGGCCAGTGCGGGGGATGGCTACACCTTC. It codes for CASSLASAGDGYTF.

This clone was recorded once. The chain links TRBV29-1 to TRBJ1-2; 10 bases map to TRBD1. Germline CDR1 is SQVTM and CDR2 is ANQGSEA. The CDR3 spans 14 residues. The trim removed 1 base at V and 9 bases at J, leaving 8 bases unmatched. The CDR3 loop reads CSVEGGDRGRSYTF. The CDR3, as DNA: TGCAGCGTTGAAGGGGGGGACAGGGGCAGGAGCTACACCTTC.

V is TRBV7-2 and J is TRBJ2-3; D uncertain. The CDR3 consists of 16 residues. V was cut by 1 base and J by 1 base, with 12 bases left in between. Germline V gives CDR1 SGHTA, CDR2 FQGNSA. In DNA, the CDR3 is TGTGCCAGCAGCTTAGGTTCACTAAGGGGCACAGATACGCAGTATTTT. It encodes CASSLGSLRGTDTQYF. Variable domain in full (rest from reference TRBV7-2 and TRBJ2-3): GAGVSQSPSNKVTEKGKDVELRCDPISGHTALYWYRQSLGQGLEFLIYFQGNSAPDKSGLPSDRFSAERTGGSVSTLTIQRTQQEDSAVYLCASSLGSLRGTDTQYFGPGTRLTVL.

This clone was counted only a few times. V gene TRBV19 combines with J gene TRBJ2-7; D gene ambiguous. Germline assignment: CDR1 LNHDA and CDR2 SQIVND (reference sequence). With 4 bases removed from V and 3 bases from J, the gap between germline ends came to 19 bases. The CDR3 is made up of 16 amino acids. The CDR3 nucleotides are TGTGCCAGTAGTACCCCTAATTCCGGGCTGAACTACGAGCAGTACTTC. Protein: CASSTPNSGLNYEQYF.

This clone is a singleton in its sample. The chain has TRBV2 and TRBJ2-5; TRBD2 agrees at 9 bases. The CDR3 is 14 residues long. The V segment lost 4 bases and the J segment 4 bases; nucleotides outside the gene matches: 4. Germline loops: CDR1 SNHLY, CDR2 FYNNEI. CDR3 loop: CASSGGGGVETQYF. The CDR3 coding sequence is TGTGCCAGCAGTGGTGGCGGGGGGGTAGAGACCCAGTACTTC.

Concerning this clone itself: This CDR3 is also generated by other DNA sequences in the sample. The gene calls are TRBV7-9 and TRBJ2-7; tentatively, D is TRBD1 (5 bases). The ends were cut back, 1 base at V and 7 bases at J, with 17 bases in the middle. The CDR3 runs to 15 residues. CDR1 and CDR2 (germline): SEHNR, FQNEAQ (reference sequence). For the CDR3, the DNA is TGTGCCAGCAGCTTAGTAAGGGGCCTCAATACGGAGCAGTACTTC. Translated, it gives CASSLVRGLNTEQYF.

This chain joins TRBV6-1 and TRBJ1-5; D not resolved. Germline V gene data show CDR1 as MNHNS and CDR2 as SASEGT. CDR3 length equals 13 residues. The V end lost 4 bases, the J end lost 7 bases, and 11 bases lay between the germline ends. CDR3 sequence (DNA): TGTGCCAGCAGTGGTGAGATAAGGCAGCCCCAGCATTTT. It encodes CASSGEIRQPQHF.

This chain joins TRBV6-1 and TRBJ1-1, with TRBD1 matching 7 bases. The CDR3 has 13 residues. The V gene's germline CDR1 is MNHNS and CDR2 SASEGT. Losses at the gene ends were 5 bases for V and 6 bases for J; bases not matched to a gene: 6. The CDR3 nucleotides read TGTGCCAGCAGTTCGACAGGGTTGGCTGAAGCTTTCTTT. Its translation: CASSSTGLAEAFF.

CDR3 bases: TGTGCCAGCAGGCCTGGGAGCGGGGCCCCCAATGAGCAGTTCTTC. Translation: CASRPGSGAPNEQFF. The chain uses TRBV6-5 and TRBJ2-1; 7 bases line up with TRBD2. Germline trimming cut 6 bases from V and 6 bases from J; bases unmatched to any gene: 11. The CDR3 consists of 15 residues. Germline V gene data show CDR1 as MNHEY and CDR2 as SVGAGI.

A note on this clone: Additional DNA sequences in this sample encode the identical CDR3. The DNA of the CDR3 is TGTGCCAGCAGTCTAGCGGGATTAGCCAAAAACATTCAGTACTTC. Protein: CASSLAGLAKNIQYF. The J gene is TRBJ2-4, the V gene TRBV7-9; 9 positions agree with TRBD2. The CDR3 runs to 15 residues. The V segment lost 6 bases and the J segment 0 bases; nucleotides outside the gene matches: 3. Germline CDR1 SEHNR, CDR2 FQNEAQ (reference sequence).

The rearrangement joins TRBV11-2 to TRBJ2-1; no definite D call. The CDR3 has 12 amino acids. V was shortened by 5 bases and J by 13 bases, with 15 bases between the two germline ends. Germline CDR1 and CDR2: SGHAT and FQNNGV. The CDR3 coding sequence is TGTGCCAGCAGCCTATTCTTAGAGGCACAGTTCTTC. This gives the protein CASSLFLEAQFF.

The chain is built from TRBV4-2 and TRBJ2-3; 7 bases are a match to TRBD2. CDR3 length: 16 residues. The junction had 11 bases not matched to a gene; V was cut back by 4 bases and J by 4 bases. Germline CDR1 and CDR2: LGHNA and YNFKEQ. CDR3 region: CASSLSAGRVADTQYF. Here the CDR3 DNA reads TGTGCCAGCAGCCTATCGGCGGGGAGGGTGGCAGATACGCAGTATTTT.

This clone was detected once. The chain recombines TRBV5-5 with TRBJ2-7; TRBD1 matches 8 bases. Germline CDR1 is SGHKS and CDR2 is YYEKEE (reference sequence). The V and J ends lost 4 bases and 3 bases, in that order; junction bases with no gene match: 6. The length of the CDR3 is 14 residues. CDR3 sequence (DNA): TGTGCCAGCAGCACGGAGGACAGGGACTACGAGCAGTACTTC. Amino acids: CASSTEDRDYEQYF. Complete variable domain (other parts from reference TRBV5-5 and TRBJ2-7): DAGVTQSPTHLIKTRGQQVTLRCSPISGHKSVSWYQQVLGQGPQFIFQYYEKEERGRGNFPDRFSARQFPNYSSELNVNALLLGDSALYLCASSTEDRDYEQYFGPGTRLTVT.

The CDR3 DNA sequence: TGTGCCAGCGCACCCTCCCCCCAGACCTACAATGAGCAGTTCTTC. It encodes CASAPSPQTYNEQFF. This chain connects TRBV9 to TRBJ2-1, with no clear D. The V and J ends lost 7 bases and 2 bases respectively, with 16 bases between them. The CDR3 loop spans 15 amino acids. Germline CDR1 reads SGDLS; CDR2 reads YYNGEE.

J is TRBJ2-1 and V is TRBV30; 8 nucleotides agree with TRBD2. The trim removed 3 bases at V and 4 bases at J, leaving 5 bases unmatched. The CDR3 totals 14 residues. The germline CDR1 and CDR2 sequences are GTSNPN and SVGIG (reference sequence). CDR3 DNA: TGTGCCTGGAGGGCAACTAGCGGTTACAATGAGCAGTTCTTC. Amino acids: CAWRATSGYNEQFF.

The chain recombines TRBV5-1 with TRBJ1-1, with a tentative D call TRBD1 (6 bases). Germline CDR1 and CDR2: SGHRS and YFSETQ. The germline V and J ends were trimmed by 2 bases and 0 bases, with 8 bases remaining between them. This CDR3 comprises 14 residues. CDR3 bases: TGCGCCAGCAGCTTTACAGGGTTGAACACTGAAGCTTTCTTT. It specifies CASSFTGLNTEAFF.